What follows are 9 T cell receptor beta chains derived from one specimen sequenced in a study of T cell clonality in common variable immunodeficiency. General observations from the study: Common variable immunodeficiency TCR beta sequences reportedly had fewer deletions and N-nucleotide insertions.

The repertoire was sequenced with immunoSEQ multiplex PCR; TCRdb's copy has only in-frame clones and lacks some. Recorded here are tens of thousands of clones, none singletons. The antigens these receptors bind are not known. Sequencing used peripheral blood mononuclear cells. The receptor source for this set is a human donor with common variable immunodeficiency.

This clone appeared a few times. The read falls 3 residues short of the CDR3 end, and the missing part is taken from the germline J gene. The chain couples TRBV7-8 to TRBJ1-4; no firm D call. The V gene's germline CDR1 is SGHVS and CDR2 FQNEAQ. V lost 1 base and J lost 8, with 11 bases in between. This CDR3 is 14 amino acids long. Here the CDR3 reads CASSLGQAREKLFF. The DNA read from the CDR3 is TGTGCCAGCAGCTTAGGGCAGGCACGGGAAAAA.

This clone has ten or more counts. The missing CDR3 end, 3 residues past where the read stops, is filled in from the germline J gene. This sequence joins TRBV20-1 and TRBJ2-1; TRBD2 aligns across 12 bases. After removal of 6 bases from V and 1 base from J, the junction contained 13 bases not matched to a gene. This CDR3 has 18 amino acids. Per germline, CDR1 DFQATT and CDR2 SNEGSKA (reference sequence). CDR3 DNA (partial): TGCAGTGCCGTGCCGACTAGCGGGAGTATTGGATCCTACAATGAG. Amino acids: CSAVPTSGSIGSYNE. The full CDR3 reads CSAVPTSGSIGSYNEQFF.

This clone was detected a few times. The CDR3 end lies 3 residues beyond the end of the read and is filled in from the germline J gene. J is TRBJ2-1 and V is TRBV18; 14 bases agree with TRBD2. The V segment lost 0 bases and the J segment 8 bases; nucleotides outside the gene matches: 6. Looked up from germline, CDR1 is KGHSH and CDR2 is LQKENI. The CDR3 contains 17 residues. The part of the CDR3 DNA that was read is TGTGCCAGCTCACCACCTGCGGGGACTAGCGGGAGTTATGAG. It specifies CASSPPAGTSGSYE. The whole CDR3 is CASSPPAGTSGSYEQFF.

Many counts were recorded for this clone. Coverage ceases 3 residues before the CDR3 finishes, and the germline J gene fills in the end. The chain joins TRBV7-2 to TRBJ2-3; 9 bases agree with TRBD1. The CDR3 length is 15 residues. The germline gives CDR1 SGHTA, CDR2 FQGNSA. The trim removed 8 bases at V and 0 bases at J, leaving 6 bases unmatched. The CDR3 DNA, read in part, is TGTGCCAGCCGCCAGGACAGGGGAAGCACAGATACG. Translation: CASRQDRGSTDT. The CDR3, in full, reads CASRQDRGSTDTQYF.

The table lists this clone with many counts. The CDR3 goes on 3 residues after the read ends, and that part is filled in from the germline J gene. The chain carries TRBV5-5 and TRBJ1-1, with TRBD1 as a possible D gene (6 bases). Trimming shortened V by 2 bases and J by 5 bases, and 10 bases separated the two germline ends. Germline assignment: CDR1 SGHKS and CDR2 YYEKEE (reference sequence). The CDR3 is made up of 13 amino acids. The CDR3 here is CASSFTGSTEAFF. CDR3 bases read: TGTGCCAGCAGCTTTACAGGGAGTACTGAA. Supplemented by reference TRBV5-5 and TRBJ1-1, the full variable domain reads DAGVTQSPTHLIKTRGQQVTLRCSPISGHKSVSWYQQVLGQGPQFIFQYYEKEERGRGNFPDRFSARQFPNYSSELNVNALLLGDSALYLCASSFTGSTEAFFGQGTRLTVV.

This clone was observed at least ten times. Read sequence stops 3 residues before the CDR3 end, and the germline J gene provides the missing end. The rearrangement joins TRBV28 to TRBJ2-3, with a tentative D call TRBD1 (6 bases). Germline CDR1 MDHEN, CDR2 SYDVKM. The CDR3 spans 16 residues. Trimming removed 6 bases from V and 4 bases from J, with 20 bases in between. CDR3 DNA, as far as it was read: TGTGCCAGCAGCCTCCGACAGGCAGAAAGCTCAGATACG. Protein: CASSLRQAESSDT. The CDR3 in full is CASSLRQAESSDTQYF.

This clone was recorded a few times. The sequenced part of the CDR3 DNA is TGTGCCAGCAGTTGGGCGGGGGCGAACACCGGGGAG. Translated, it gives CASSWAGANTGE. The full CDR3 is CASSWAGANTGELFF. The chain carries TRBV6-2 or TRBV6-3 and TRBJ2-2; TRBD2 matches at 7 bases. The read comes to an end 3 residues before the CDR3 does, leaving the germline J gene to fill in the end. Germline CDR1 is MNHEY and CDR2 is SVGEGT. The length of the CDR3 is 15 residues. V dropped 4 bases and J dropped 0; count of bases not matched to a gene: 2.

This clone appeared many times. The CDR3 goes on 3 residues after the read ends, and that part is filled in from the germline J gene. V gene TRBV20-1 combines with J gene TRBJ2-7; tentative D call: TRBD1 (5 bases). The ends were cut back, 3 bases at V and 5 bases at J, with 14 bases in the middle. Germline CDR1 DFQATT, CDR2 SNEGSKA (reference sequence). The CDR3 extends over 13 amino acids. CDR3 DNA (partial): TGCAGTGCTAGGGTGCAGGGCAGAGACGAG. Translating gives CSARVQGRDE. The CDR3, in full, reads CSARVQGRDEQYF.

This clone was detected a few times. The read halts 3 residues ahead of the CDR3 end, with the missing end drawn from the germline J gene. The V and J genes are TRBV7-6 and TRBJ1-4; 11 bases map to TRBD1. There are 14 residues in the CDR3. Germline V gene sequence: CDR1 SGHVS, CDR2 FNYEAQ. V lost 5 bases, J lost 8 bases, and 4 bases stayed unmatched. The CDR3 protein is CASSRTGGREKLFF. The sequenced CDR3 bases are TGTGCCAGCAGCCGGACAGGGGGCCGGGAAAAA.